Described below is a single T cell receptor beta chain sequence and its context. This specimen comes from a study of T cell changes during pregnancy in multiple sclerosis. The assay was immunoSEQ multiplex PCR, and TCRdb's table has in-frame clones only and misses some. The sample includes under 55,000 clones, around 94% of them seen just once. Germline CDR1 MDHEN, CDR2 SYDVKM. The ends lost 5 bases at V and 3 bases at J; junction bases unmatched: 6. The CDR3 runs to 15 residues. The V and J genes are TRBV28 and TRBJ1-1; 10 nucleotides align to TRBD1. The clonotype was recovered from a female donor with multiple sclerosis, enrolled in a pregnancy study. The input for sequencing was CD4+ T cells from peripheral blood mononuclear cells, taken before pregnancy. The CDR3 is CASSETGQGDTEAFF. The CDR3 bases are TGTGCCAGCAGTGAAACCGGACAGGGGGACACTGAAGCTTTCTTT.